This entry describes one T cell receptor (beta chain). The CDR3 has 15 residues. Per germline, CDR1 SGDLS and CDR2 YYNGEE. The V segment lost 0 bases and the J segment 1 base; nucleotides outside the gene matches: 1. Original handling: Reference gene primer amplification in the assay estimated nucleated cell counts. Clones were read by immunoSEQ multiplex PCR, and TCRdb kept only the in-frame ones, dropping some. The V and J calls and clone size were taken over from that table, and D and trimming were inferred from the DNA. Of some 140,000 clones detected, around 80% appear once; the ten largest clones hold under 14%. The sample comes from a study of blood T cell repertoires in COVID-19. Overall study: Samples taken during acute and convalescent COVID-19 were collected in the United States, Italy and Spain. From T cells, B-cell-depleted T cells, or PBMCs came the material, which was cDNA or gDNA.

This TCR derives from a human donor in a cohort sampled during active COVID-19. J is TRBJ2-3 and V is TRBV9, with 8 bases identical to TRBD2. Material for sequencing was peripheral blood. CDR3 sequence: CASSVAGGRTDTQYF. The CDR3 DNA reads as TGTGCCAGCAGCGTAGCGGGGGGGCGCACAGATACGCAGTATTTT.